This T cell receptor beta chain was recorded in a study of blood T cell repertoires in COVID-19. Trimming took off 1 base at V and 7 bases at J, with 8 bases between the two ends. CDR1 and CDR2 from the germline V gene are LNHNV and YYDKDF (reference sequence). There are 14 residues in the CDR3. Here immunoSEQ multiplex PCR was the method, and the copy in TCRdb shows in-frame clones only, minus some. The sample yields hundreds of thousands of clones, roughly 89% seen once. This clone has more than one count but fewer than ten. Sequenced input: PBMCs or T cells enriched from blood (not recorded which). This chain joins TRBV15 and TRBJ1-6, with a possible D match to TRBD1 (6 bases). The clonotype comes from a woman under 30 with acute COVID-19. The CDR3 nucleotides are TGTGCCACCAGCAGAGGGGGGCTGAATTCACCCCTCCACTTT. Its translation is CATSRGGLNSPLHF.